What follows is one T cell receptor (beta chain) and its context. The sample has other DNA sequences that encode this CDR3 too. Germline loops: CDR1 KGHDR, CDR2 SFDVKD. CDR3 length: 13 amino acids. The ends lost 9 bases at V and 5 bases at J; junction bases unmatched: 4. The data derive from a study of blood T cell repertoires in COVID-19. Study overall: Italy, Spain and the United States were the sources of the convalescent and acute COVID-19 samples. T cells, B-cell-depleted T cells, or PBMCs provided the cDNA or gDNA that served as material.

In the source study's methods: For nucleated cells, counts were estimated from reference gene primer amplification. The method was immunoSEQ multiplex PCR; TCRdb's version includes in-frame clones alone and lacks a portion of them. The DNA gave D and trimming, while V, J and clone size come from that table. This table holds more than 300,000 clones, almost 90% found once. The receptor was isolated from a woman aged 70-85 years with COVID-19, enrolled during active disease. This chain connects TRBV24-1 to TRBJ2-5; 11 positions agree with TRBD1. What was sequenced was peripheral blood. CDR3 protein: CATGQGALETQYF. The CDR3 coding sequence is TGTGCCACCGGACAGGGGGCATTGGAGACCCAGTACTTC.